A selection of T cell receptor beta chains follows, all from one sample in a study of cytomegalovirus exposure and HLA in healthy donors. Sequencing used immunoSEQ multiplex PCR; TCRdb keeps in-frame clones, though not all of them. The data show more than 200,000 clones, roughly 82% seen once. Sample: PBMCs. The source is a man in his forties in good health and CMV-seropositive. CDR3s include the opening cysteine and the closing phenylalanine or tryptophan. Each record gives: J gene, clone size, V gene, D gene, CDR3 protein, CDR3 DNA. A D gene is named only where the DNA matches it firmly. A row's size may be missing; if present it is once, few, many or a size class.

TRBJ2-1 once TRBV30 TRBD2 CAWWDYDEQFF TGTGCCTGGTGGGACTACGATGAGCAGTTCTTC
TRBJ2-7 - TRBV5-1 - CASSLASGDRYEQYF TGCGCCAGCAGCTTGGCCTCGGGGGATAGGTACGAGCAGTACTTC
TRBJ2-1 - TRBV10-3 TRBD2 CAINGLAGDEQFF TGTGCCATCAACGGACTAGCGGGGGATGAGCAGTTCTTC
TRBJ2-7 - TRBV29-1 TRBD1 CSAGTGWGDEQYF TGCAGCGCTGGGACAGGGTGGGGAGACGAGCAGTACTTC
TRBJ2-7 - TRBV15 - CATSRVRVRGRTEQYF TGTGCCACCAGCAGAGTGCGAGTCAGGGGAAGGACCGAGCAGTACTTC
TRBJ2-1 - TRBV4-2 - CASSPTPTRPSYNEQFF TGTGCCAGCAGCCCCACCCCCACGAGGCCCTCCTACAATGAGCAGTTCTTC
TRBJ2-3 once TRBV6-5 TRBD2 CGVAGSWADTQYF TGTGGGGTAGCGGGGAGTTGGGCAGATACGCAGTATTTT
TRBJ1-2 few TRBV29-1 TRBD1 CSVGRGQGSFYTF TGCAGCGTTGGACGGGGACAGGGGAGCTTCTACACCTTC
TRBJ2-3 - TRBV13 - CASSLESGVDTDTQYF TGTGCCAGCAGCTTAGAGTCAGGGGTGGACACAGATACGCAGTATTTT
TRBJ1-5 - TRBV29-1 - CSVEGQGGQPQHF TGCAGCGTTGAAGGGCAGGGAGGACAGCCCCAGCATTTT